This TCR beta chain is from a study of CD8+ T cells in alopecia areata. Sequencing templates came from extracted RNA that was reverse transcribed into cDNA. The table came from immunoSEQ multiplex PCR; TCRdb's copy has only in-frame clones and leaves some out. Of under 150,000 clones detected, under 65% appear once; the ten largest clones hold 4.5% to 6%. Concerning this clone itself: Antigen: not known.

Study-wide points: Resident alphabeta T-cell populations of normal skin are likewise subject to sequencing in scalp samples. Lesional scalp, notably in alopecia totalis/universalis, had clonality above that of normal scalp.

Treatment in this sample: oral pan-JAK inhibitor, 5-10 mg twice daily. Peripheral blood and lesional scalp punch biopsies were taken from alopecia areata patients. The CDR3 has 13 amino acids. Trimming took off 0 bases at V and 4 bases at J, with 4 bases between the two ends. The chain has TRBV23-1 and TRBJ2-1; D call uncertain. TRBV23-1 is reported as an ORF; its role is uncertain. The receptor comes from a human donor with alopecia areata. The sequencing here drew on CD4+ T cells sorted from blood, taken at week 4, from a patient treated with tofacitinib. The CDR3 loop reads CASSQSQYNEQFF. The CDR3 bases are TGCGCCAGCAGTCAATCCCAGTACAATGAGCAGTTCTTC.